This T cell receptor (beta chain) is from a study of T-cell memory formation after mild COVID-19. Study summary: In these data, TCR clusters were largely donor specific. Overall study findings and caveats: What remained unconfirmed was the SARS-CoV-2 specificity of second-wave clones peaking on day 37. Chiefly within CM and EM were the contracting CD4+ clones; CD8+ ones were within EMRA.

Concerning this clonotype: Its antigen is as yet unknown.

TCRdb passed the 5' RACE reads through MiXCR, listing each CDR3 protein once. The sample holds roughly 560,000 distinct CDR3 sequences; about 20% are singletons and the top ten take around 13%. The CDR3 runs to 14 residues. J was trimmed by 4 bases and V by 8 bases; bases with no gene match: 8. V and J are TRBV12-3 or TRBV12-4 and TRBJ2-3, with 8 bases lining up with TRBD1. The receptor's source is an adult woman who had mild COVID-19 (a few samples of this study predate the infection). Cell type and time point are not known. Sequenced material: PBMCs or a T cell subset sorted from them (not recorded which). In DNA form, the CDR3 reads TGTGCCAGCCATCGGACAGGGACGGCAGATACGCAGTATTTT. Its translation is CASHRTGTADTQYF.